The clone carrying this T cell receptor (beta chain) was observed a few times. Its antigen remains unidentified. The data derive from a study of cytomegalovirus exposure and HLA in healthy donors. Study information: Previous work identified roughly 120 million unique TCR beta sequences from around 200 million T cells. Findings of the study overall: There were several of the most significant clusters that appeared linked to common viral pathogens in a later analysis. Donors were assumed by presence/absence analyses to have roughly uniform sequencing depth. The authors listed some 150 TCR beta chains as cytomegalovirus-associated.

Primers for the PCR totalled 60 Vbeta and 13 Jbeta. TCRdb keeps only in-frame clones here, not all; method: immunoSEQ multiplex PCR. The table includes around 120,000 clones, approximately 72% detected once. The CDR3 has 14 amino acids. V was trimmed by 4 bases and J by 4 bases, leaving 14 bases between them. The germline gives CDR1 SGDLS, CDR2 YYNGEE. This chain connects TRBV9 to TRBJ1-1; a possible D gene is TRBD1 (5 bases). This clonotype was sampled from a man between 60 and 70 years old in good health and CMV-seropositive. The sample comprised PBMCs. The CDR3 sequence is CASSLVGGSTEAFF. The CDR3 nucleotides read TGTGCCAGCAGCTTAGTCGGGGGGAGCACTGAAGCTTTCTTT.